This T cell receptor (beta chain) came from a study of blood T cell repertoires in COVID-19 (dated by TCRdb to 2018 to 2020). For the wider study: Samples covering the acute and convalescent phases of COVID-19 were provided by collaborators in the United States, Italy and Spain. The prospective study material was composed of cDNA or gDNA derived from T cells, B-cell-depleted T cells, or PBMCs. Deeply sampled blood TCRbeta repertoires from subjects exposed to, actively infected with, or recovered from COVID-19 were included in the dataset. The repertoires were released in a freely available public database meant as a resource for research on the immune response to SARS-CoV-2. The samples were drawn from the first 160 participants of the ongoing ImmuneRACE study and from more than 1,000 subjects provided by 6 global collaborators. Sample metadata almost always included a de-identified subject ID, COVID-19 status, age in years and sex. Where HLA class I and class II types were available, the types were taken from metadata supplied by the sample provider, not from assay-based typing. Broad study findings and their caveats: How much clinical and demographic metadata was included differed by source and by participant, and the metadata was provided uncurated.

Collaborating institutions collected whole blood in K2EDTA tubes following their own protocols. For TCRbeta analysis, collaborators shipped samples in one of three forms: frozen whole blood, isolated PBMCs, or DNA extracted from either of those sample types. TCRbeta CDR3 regions were amplified from genomic DNA using the immunoSEQ Assay, a bias-controlled multiplex PCR. The published analysis was carried out like this. Nucleated cell counts per sample were estimated from amplification of reference gene primers within the assay. To quantify the absolute abundance of each unique TCRbeta CDR3 rearrangement, sequence reads were collapsed and filtered. For each sample, productive Simpson clonality was calculated as the square root of Simpson's diversity index across productive rearrangements. What TCRdb holds here is the immuneACCESS table cut down to in-frame rearrangements. Part of the clones is not present; checked against another copy, under half of the missing clones reflect an unresolved V gene, and the others are unexplained. That table is the source of V, J and clone size, and D and trimming were worked out from the DNA. The sample table contains approximately 80,000 clones; only one count was recorded for roughly 85% of them. The ten largest clones capture roughly 45% of the sample.

With respect to this clone: It lacks a known antigen. One base away there is no much larger clone; base qualities are not given.

The sequencing input was peripheral blood. This TCR derives from a human donor in a cohort sampled during active COVID-19.

The CDR3 protein is CASSLISGTLNTGELFF. The sequenced DNA: TGTGCCAGCTCACTCATAAGCGGGACATTGAACACCGGGGAGCTGTTTTTT. The V gene is TRBV18 and the J gene is TRBJ2-2; 7 matching bases give a weak D call of TRBD2. Its CDR3 holds 17 amino acids, cysteine through phenylalanine. The kept DNA is CDR3 alone, 51 bases in frame from the first base. V loses 4 bases of germline sequence and J loses 1 base, and the interval between the two ends is 16 bases. Based on the germline V gene, the CDR1 and CDR2 sequences are KGHSH and LQKENI. Joined to the reference TRBV18 and TRBJ2-2 proteins, this CDR3 gives the full variable domain: NAGVMQNPRHLVRRRGQEARLRCSPMKGHSHVYWYRQLPEEGLKFMVYLQKENIIDESGMPKERFSAEFPKEGPSILRIQQVVRGDSAAYFCASSLISGTLNTGELFFGEGSRLTVL.